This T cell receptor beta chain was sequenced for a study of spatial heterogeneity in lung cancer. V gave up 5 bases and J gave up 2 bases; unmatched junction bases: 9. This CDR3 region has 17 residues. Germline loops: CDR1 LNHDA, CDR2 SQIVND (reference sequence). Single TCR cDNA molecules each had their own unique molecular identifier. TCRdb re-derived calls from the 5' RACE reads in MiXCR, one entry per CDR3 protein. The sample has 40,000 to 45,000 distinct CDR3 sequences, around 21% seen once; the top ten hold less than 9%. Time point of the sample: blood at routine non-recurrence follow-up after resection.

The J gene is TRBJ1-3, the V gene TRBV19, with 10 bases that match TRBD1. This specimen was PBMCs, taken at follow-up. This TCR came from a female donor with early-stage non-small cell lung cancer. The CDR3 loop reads CASSSAGTGEAGNTIYF. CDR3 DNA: TGTGCCAGTAGTTCGGCCGGGACAGGGGAGGCTGGAAACACCATATATTTT.